What follows is one T cell receptor (beta chain) and its context. This sample stems from a study of regulatory T cells in long-lasting Graves disease. Relying on iRepertoire HTBI primers and Arm-PCR of CDR3 regions, the team built TCR beta libraries. TCRdb re-called the multiplex PCR reads through MiXCR, storing one row per CDR3 protein. Of 400,000 to 500,000 distinct CDR3 sequences listed, 14% to 15% are singletons. Regarding time point: newly diagnosed GD, antithyroid drugs for less than 3 months. Researchers made the TCR library from RNA that was extracted from PBMCs. One endocrinology department in Xi'an, China, was where patients came from. Germline CDR1 is WSHSY and CDR2 is SAAADI. The CDR3 is 13 amino acids. V lost 8 bases, J lost 5 bases, and 6 bases stayed unmatched. This sample also appeared in a second study, on T cells in Graves' hyperthyroidism and ophthalmopathy.

V usage is TRBV10-2 and J usage is TRBJ1-5, with 7 bases that match TRBD1. The specimen comprised peripheral blood mononuclear cells (PBMCs), sampled at new diagnosis, from a patient treated with antithyroid drugs. This receptor was identified in a woman in her twenties or thirties with Graves disease. CDR3 coding DNA: TGCGCCAGCGCGGGACAGACATATCAGCCCCAGCATTTT. The encoded protein is CASAGQTYQPQHF.